This TCR beta chain stems from a study of OX40 agonist ivuxolimab in advanced cancers. On the study more broadly: Ivuxolimab doses were 0.01, 0.1, 0.3, 1.5, 3 or 10 mg/kg every 2 weeks.

Generated by immunoSEQ multiplex PCR, the TCRdb table keeps only in-frame clones and is missing some. This table holds 95,000 to 110,000 clones, about 91% found once. V was pared by 8 bases and J by 2 bases, with 6 bases of the junction left unmatched. The germline CDR1 and CDR2 sequences are MGHDK and SYGVNS. The CDR3 is 15 amino acids. The chain carries TRBV25-1 and TRBJ2-1; TRBD2 aligns across 10 bases. This receptor was taken from an adult with an advanced solid tumor such as melanoma, head and neck, liver or kidney cancer. The sequencing used CD4+ or CD8+ T cells sorted from blood, collected in a trial of the OX40 agonist ivuxolimab. The CDR3 nucleotides read TGTGCCAGCGTCGGCCTAGCGGGAGCCTACAATGAGCAGTTCTTC. Translation: CASVGLAGAYNEQFF.